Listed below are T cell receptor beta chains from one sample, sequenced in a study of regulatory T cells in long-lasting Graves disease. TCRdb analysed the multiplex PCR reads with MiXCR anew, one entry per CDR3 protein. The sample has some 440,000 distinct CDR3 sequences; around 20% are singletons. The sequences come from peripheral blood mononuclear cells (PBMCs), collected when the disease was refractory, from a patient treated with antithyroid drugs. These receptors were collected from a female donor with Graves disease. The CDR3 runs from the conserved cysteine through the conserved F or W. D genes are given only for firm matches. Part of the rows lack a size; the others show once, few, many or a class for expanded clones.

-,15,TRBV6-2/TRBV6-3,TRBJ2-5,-,CASSLSGARKETQYF,TGTGCCAGCAGTCTCTCGGGGGCTCGTAAAGAGACCCAGTACTTC
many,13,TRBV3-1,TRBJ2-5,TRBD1,CASRTGARETQYF,TGTGCCAGCAGGACAGGGGCGAGAGAGACCCAGTACTTC
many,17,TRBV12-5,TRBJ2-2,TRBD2,CASGWLLAGGLAGELFF,TGTGCTAGTGGTTGGTTACTAGCGGGAGGTCTCGCCGGGGAGCTGTTTTTT
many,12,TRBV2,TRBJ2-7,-,CASTEGGYEQYF,TGTGCCAGCACCGAAGGAGGGTACGAGCAGTACTTC
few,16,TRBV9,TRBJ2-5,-,CASSEAPWPSQETQYF,TGTGCCAGCAGCGAGGCCCCCTGGCCCTCCCAAGAGACCCAGTACTTC
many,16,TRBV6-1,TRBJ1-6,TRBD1,CASRALGQGFHSPLHF,TGTGCCAGCAGGGCATTGGGACAGGGGTTTCATTCACCCCTCCACTTT
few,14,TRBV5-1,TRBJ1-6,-,CASSLREGNSPLHF,TGCGCCAGCAGCTTGCGGGAGGGGAATTCACCCCTCCACTTT
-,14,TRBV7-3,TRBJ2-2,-,CASRVASNTGELFF,TGTGCCAGCAGGGTGGCATCAAACACCGGGGAGCTGTTTTTT
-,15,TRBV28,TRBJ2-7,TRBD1,CASSSAGQGGYEQYF,TGTGCCAGCAGTTCCGCGGGACAGGGCGGCTACGAGCAGTACTTC
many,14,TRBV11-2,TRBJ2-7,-,CASSLRSLVKAQYF,TGTGCCAGCAGCTTAAGGTCCCTAGTAAAGGCGCAGTACTTC
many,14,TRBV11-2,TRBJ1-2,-,CASSLVPGHDGYTF,TGTGCCAGCAGCTTAGTACCAGGGCATGACGGCTACACCTTC
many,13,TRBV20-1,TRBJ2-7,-,CSARAGISYEQYF,TGCAGTGCTAGAGCGGGGATCTCCTACGAGCAGTACTTC
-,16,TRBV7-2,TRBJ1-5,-,CASSQAWGASNQPQHF,TGCGCCAGCAGCCAAGCATGGGGGGCTAGCAATCAGCCCCAGCATTTT
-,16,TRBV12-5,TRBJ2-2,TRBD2,CASAPPGSGRTGELFF,TGTGCTAGTGCCCCCCCTGGGAGCGGGAGGACCGGGGAGCTGTTTTTT
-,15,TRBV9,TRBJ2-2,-,CASSVLASRTGELFF,TGTGCCAGCAGCGTCCTAGCGTCGCGCACCGGGGAGCTGTTTTTT
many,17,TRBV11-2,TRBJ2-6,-,CASSSHGSSSGANVLTF,TGTGCCAGCAGTTCCCATGGGAGCAGCTCTGGGGCCAACGTCCTGACTTTC
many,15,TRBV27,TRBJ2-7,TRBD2,CASSIRTSGSVEQYF,TGTGCCAGCAGTATAAGGACTAGCGGGAGTGTCGAGCAGTACTTC
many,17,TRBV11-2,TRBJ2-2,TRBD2,CASSLWLAGTTGGELFF,TGTGCCAGCAGCTTATGGCTAGCGGGGACGACGGGCGGGGAGCTGTTTTTT
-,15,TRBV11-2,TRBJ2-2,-,CASSPPRVSAGELFF,TGTGCCAGCAGCCCCCCGCGTGTTTCGGCCGGGGAGCTGTTTTTT
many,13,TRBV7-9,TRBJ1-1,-,CASIHTGGTEAFF,TGTGCCAGCATACACACAGGAGGCACTGAAGCTTTCTTT
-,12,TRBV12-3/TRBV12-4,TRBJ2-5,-,CASSLTRETQYF,TGTGCCAGCAGTTTAACTAGGGAGACCCAGTACTTC
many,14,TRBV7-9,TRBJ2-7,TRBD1,CASSRDRGSYEQYF,TGTGCTAGCAGTCGGGACAGGGGGTCTTACGAGCAGTACTTC
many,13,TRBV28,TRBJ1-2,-,CASSFNRNYGYTF,TGTGCCAGCAGTTTTAACAGGAACTATGGCTACACCTTC
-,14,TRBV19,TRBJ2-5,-,CASSMGSGQETQYF,TGTGCCAGTAGTATGGGTAGCGGTCAAGAGACCCAGTACTTC
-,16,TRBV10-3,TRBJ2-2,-,CAIPRSGTTNTGELFF,TGTGCCATCCCCCGGAGCGGGACAACGAACACCGGGGAGCTGTTTTTT
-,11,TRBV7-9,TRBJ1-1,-,CASSQALATFF,TGTGCCAGCAGCCAGGCCCTTGCTACTTTCTTT
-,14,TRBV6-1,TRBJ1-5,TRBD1,CASRLQGAPQPQHF,TGTGCCAGCAGACTGCAGGGGGCTCCTCAGCCCCAGCATTTT
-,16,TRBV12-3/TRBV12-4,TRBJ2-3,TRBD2,CASSVTSGPYTDTQYF,TGTGCCAGCAGTGTGACTAGCGGACCATACACAGATACGCAGTATTTT
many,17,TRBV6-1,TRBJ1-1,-,CASPNPEGADSSTEAFF,TGTGCCAGCCCCAATCCGGAAGGGGCCGATTCGAGTACTGAAGCTTTCTTT
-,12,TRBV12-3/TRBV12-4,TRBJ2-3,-,CASSIKDLGQYF,TGTGCCAGCAGTATCAAGGACCTCGGGCAGTATTTT
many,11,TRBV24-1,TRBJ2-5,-,CATSDDFGQYF,TGTGCCACCAGTGATGATTTCGGCCAGTACTTC
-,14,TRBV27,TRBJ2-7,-,CASSSGTVGHEQYF,TGTGCCAGCAGTTCCGGCACGGTGGGGCACGAGCAGTACTTC
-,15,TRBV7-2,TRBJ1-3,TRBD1,CASSPRTGRGNTIYF,TGTGCCAGCAGCCCTAGGACAGGGAGGGGAAACACCATATATTTT
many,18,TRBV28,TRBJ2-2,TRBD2,CASTLGGRAGAYTGELFF,TGTGCCAGCACACTGGGGGGTCGCGCGGGAGCGTACACCGGGGAGCTGTTTTTT
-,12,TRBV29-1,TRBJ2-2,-,CSGGTWGGELFF,TGCAGCGGGGGAACATGGGGCGGGGAGCTGTTTTTT
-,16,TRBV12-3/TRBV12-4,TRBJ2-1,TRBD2,CASSFASGRASNEQFF,TGTGCCAGCAGTTTTGCGAGCGGGAGGGCCAGTAATGAGCAGTTCTTC
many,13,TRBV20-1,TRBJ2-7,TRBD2,CSAGTSGISEQYF,TGCAGTGCTGGGACTAGCGGGATTTCCGAGCAGTACTTC
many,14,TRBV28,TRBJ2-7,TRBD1,CASNFRDRSAEQYF,TGTGCCAGCAACTTCCGGGACAGGTCGGCCGAGCAGTACTTC
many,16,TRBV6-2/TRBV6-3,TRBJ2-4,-,CASSYSGAYAKNIQYF,TGTGCCAGCAGTTACTCGGGCGCCTATGCCAAAAACATTCAGTACTTC
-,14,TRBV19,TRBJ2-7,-,CASSPAVSSYEQYF,TGTGCCAGTAGTCCAGCGGTGAGCTCCTACGAGCAGTACTTC
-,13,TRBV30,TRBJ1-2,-,CAWSTDTAYGYTF,TGTGCCTGGAGTACCGACACCGCCTATGGCTACACCTTC
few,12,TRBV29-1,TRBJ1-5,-,CSAGLGNQPQHF,TGCAGCGCCGGGCTTGGCAATCAGCCCCAGCATTTT
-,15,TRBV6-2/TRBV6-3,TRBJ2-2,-,CASSESLAYTGELFF,TGTGCCAGCAGTGAAAGTTTGGCTTACACCGGGGAGCTGTTTTTT
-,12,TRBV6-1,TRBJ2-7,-,CASIGGIDEQYF,TGTGCCAGCATCGGTGGGATAGACGAGCAGTACTTC
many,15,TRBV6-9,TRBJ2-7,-,CASSYPPGVSYEQYF,TGTGCCAGCAGTTACCCTCCGGGAGTCTCCTACGAGCAGTACTTC
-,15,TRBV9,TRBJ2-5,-,CASSVEPRTRETQYF,TGTGCCAGCAGCGTAGAGCCTAGGACGCGGGAGACCCAGTACTTC
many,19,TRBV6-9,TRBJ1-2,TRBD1,CASSYDRGGSIFRAHGYTF,TGTGCCAGCAGTTATGACAGGGGAGGGTCTATCTTTAGGGCTCATGGCTACACCTTC
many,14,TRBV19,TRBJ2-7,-,CASSSRLLSPEQYF,TGTGCCAGTAGTTCCAGGCTTCTATCCCCCGAGCAGTACTTC
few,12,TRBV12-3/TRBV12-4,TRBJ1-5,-,CASSRILGPQHF,TGTGCCAGCAGTCGCATCCTTGGGCCCCAGCATTTT
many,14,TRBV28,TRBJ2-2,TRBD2,CATRAGGYTGELFF,TGTGCAACACGAGCGGGAGGCTACACCGGGGAGCTGTTTTTT
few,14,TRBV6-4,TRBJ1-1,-,CASRRDPGGTEAFF,TGTGCCAGCCGCCGGGACCCCGGAGGCACTGAAGCTTTCTTT